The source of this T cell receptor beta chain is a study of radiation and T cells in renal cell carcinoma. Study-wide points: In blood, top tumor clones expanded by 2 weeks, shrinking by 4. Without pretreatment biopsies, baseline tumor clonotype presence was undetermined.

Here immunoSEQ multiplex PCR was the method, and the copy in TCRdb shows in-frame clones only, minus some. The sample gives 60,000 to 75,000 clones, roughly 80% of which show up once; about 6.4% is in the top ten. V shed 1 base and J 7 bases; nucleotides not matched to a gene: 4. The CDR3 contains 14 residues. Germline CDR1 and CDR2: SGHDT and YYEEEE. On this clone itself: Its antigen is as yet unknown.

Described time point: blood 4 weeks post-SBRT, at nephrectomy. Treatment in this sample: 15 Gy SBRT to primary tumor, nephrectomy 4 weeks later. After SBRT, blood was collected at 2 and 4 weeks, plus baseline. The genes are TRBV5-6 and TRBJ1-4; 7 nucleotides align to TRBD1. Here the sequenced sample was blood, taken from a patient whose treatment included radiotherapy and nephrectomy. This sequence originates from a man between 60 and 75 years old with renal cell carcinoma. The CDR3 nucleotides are TGTGCCAGCAGCTTGCGACAGGGAGGTGAAAAACTGTTTTTT. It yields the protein CASSLRQGGEKLFF. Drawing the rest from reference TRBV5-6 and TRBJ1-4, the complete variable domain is DAGVTQSPTHLIKTRGQQVTLRCSPKSGHDTVSWYQQALGQGPQFIFQYYEEEERQRGNFPDRFSGHQFPNYSSELNVNALLLGDSALYLCASSLRQGGEKLFFGSGTQLSVL.